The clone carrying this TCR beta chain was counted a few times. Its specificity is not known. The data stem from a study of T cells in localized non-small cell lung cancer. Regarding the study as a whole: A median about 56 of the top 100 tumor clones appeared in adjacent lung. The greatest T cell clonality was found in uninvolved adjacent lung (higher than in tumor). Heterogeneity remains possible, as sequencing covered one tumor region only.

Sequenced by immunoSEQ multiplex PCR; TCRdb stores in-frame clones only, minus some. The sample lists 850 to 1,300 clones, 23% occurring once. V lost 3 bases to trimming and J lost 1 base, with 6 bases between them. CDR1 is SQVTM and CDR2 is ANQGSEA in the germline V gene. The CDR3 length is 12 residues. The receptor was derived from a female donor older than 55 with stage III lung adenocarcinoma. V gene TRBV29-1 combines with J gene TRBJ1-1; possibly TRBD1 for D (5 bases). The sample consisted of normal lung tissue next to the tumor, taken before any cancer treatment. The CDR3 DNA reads TGCAGCGTTGATGACAGGAACACTGAAGCTTTCTTT. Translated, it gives CSVDDRNTEAFF.